This passage covers 8 T cell receptor beta chains from one sample sequenced in a study of CD8 T cells in Susac syndrome (dated 2019 in TCRdb). Receptors were amplified or captured by the immunoSEQ multiplex PCR assay. RNA was extracted with the RNeasy kit and about 0.5 to 1 ug was reverse transcribed using random hexamers. Through fastp at Q25 and MiXCR, TCRdb rebuilt clones from the public reads, retaining in-frame beta chains. Entries that share a CDR3 protein sequence are merged under the most common genes and DNA. The sample table records about 110,000 distinct CDR3 sequences; roughly 95% of these occur just once. Approximately 0.093% of the sample comes from the top ten. Input material: CD4+ T cells from PBMCs. Receptors were obtained from a human donor in good health.

This clonotype was counted once. The chain has TRBV25-1 and TRBJ2-7, with D possibly matching TRBD1 (6 bases). V lost 10 bases and J 1 base, leaving 14 bases between the germline ends. CDR1 and CDR2 from the germline V gene are MGHDK and SYGVNS. The CDR3 spans 13 residues. The CDR3 nucleotides are TGTGCCACCAACAGGGTAGGGTCCTACGAGCAGTACTTC. Its translation: CATNRVGSYEQYF.

The gene calls are TRBV20-1 and TRBJ2-5; D gene ambiguous. The V and J ends lost 4 bases and 5 bases respectively, with 8 bases between them. This CDR3 is built from 11 residues. CDR1 and CDR2 from the germline V gene are DFQATT and SNEGSKA (reference sequence). CDR3 protein: CSAKREETQYF. The CDR3, as DNA: TGCAGTGCTAAGAGAGAGGAGACCCAGTACTTC.

The V gene is TRBV6-6, the J gene TRBJ2-7; D might be TRBD2 (5 bases). Per the germline V gene, CDR1 is MNHNY and CDR2 is SVGAGI (reference sequence). V was cut by 2 bases and J by 2 bases, with 10 bases left in between. The CDR3 is made up of 14 amino acids. The CDR3 here is CASSYSGNTYEQYF. The CDR3 region has the DNA TGTGCCAGCAGTTACAGCGGTAATACCTACGAGCAGTACTTC.

This chain connects TRBV12-3 or TRBV12-4 to TRBJ1-2; no reliable D call. The CDR3 is 11 residues long. Trimming shortened V by 4 bases and J by 8 bases, and 8 bases separated the two germline ends. CDR3 region: CASSSTWGYTF. The CDR3 DNA follows: TGTGCCAGCAGTTCGACATGGGGCTACACCTTC.

The chain joins TRBV4-2 to TRBJ1-1; the match to TRBD1 covers 9 bases. Germline CDR1 and CDR2: LGHNA and YNFKEQ. The CDR3 is made up of 16 amino acids. With 0 bases clipped from V and 4 bases from J, the junction kept 6 bases outside the gene matches. The CDR3 coding sequence is TGTGCCAGCAGCCAAGATATACAGGGGGCGCGCACTGAAGCTTTCTTT. Protein: CASSQDIQGARTEAFF.

This chain connects TRBV4-1 to TRBJ1-1; TRBD1 is a possible D gene (6 bases). Between the trimmed V and J ends, which lost 0 bases and 5 bases, there was a span of 16 bases. The CDR3 runs 16 residues. The germline V gene encodes CDR1 MGHRA and CDR2 YSYEKL. The CDR3, as DNA: TGCGCCAGCAGCCAAGATTTGGGGGCAAGGGGGACTGAAGCTTTCTTT. As protein: CASSQDLGARGTEAFF.

The rearrangement links TRBV15 to TRBJ2-7, with TRBD1 identical over 11 bases. J was trimmed by 9 bases and V by 5 bases; bases with no gene match: 9. The CDR3 has 14 residues. Germline CDR1 reads LNHNV; CDR2 reads YYDKDF (reference sequence). The DNA of the CDR3 is TGTGCCACCAGCCCTAACCCGGGACAGGGGGTGCAGTACTTC. Residues: CATSPNPGQGVQYF.

This clonotype was counted once. V usage is TRBV7-2 and J usage is TRBJ2-3; 9 nucleotides agree with TRBD1. The CDR3 runs 15 residues. J lost 3 bases, V lost 5 bases, and 6 bases had no gene match. Germline loops: CDR1 SGHTA, CDR2 FQGNSA. The CDR3 DNA reads as TGTGCCAGCAGCCAACGGACAGGGGAAACAGATACGCAGTATTTT. Translating it yields CASSQRTGETDTQYF.